The clone carrying this T cell receptor beta chain was counted only a few times. These data are taken from a study of blood T cell repertoires in COVID-19. Profiling relied on immunoSEQ multiplex PCR, and the TCRdb table lists in-frame clones only, not all of them. The data show 150,000 or so clones, about 80% seen once. In germline, CDR1 is LGHNA, CDR2 YSLEER. The CDR3 spans 15 residues. V was clipped by 3 bases and J by 5 bases; unmatched bases: 9. Sequenced sample: peripheral blood. The TCR sequence derives from a woman aged 80 or over with acute or convalescent COVID-19. This chain joins TRBV4-3 and TRBJ1-2; TRBD1 matches 7 bases. The CDR3 sequence: CASSQDPRGRYGYTF. CDR3 in DNA: TGCGCCAGCAGCCAGGATCCCAGGGGGAGATATGGCTACACCTTC.